The rows below give T cell receptor beta chains drawn from one sample of a study of CD4 T cells in relation to SARS-CoV-2 and coronaviruses. Here immunoSEQ multiplex PCR was the method, and the copy in TCRdb shows in-frame clones only, minus some. Of tens of thousands of clones listed, approximately 90% are singletons. What was sequenced was memory CD4+ T cells from PBMCs. The receptors derive from a human donor in good health. The CDR3 runs from the conserved cysteine through the conserved F or W.

J gene: TRBJ1-3
V gene: TRBV6-4
CDR3 protein: CASSTGSSGNTIYF

J gene: TRBJ1-6
V gene: TRBV11-2
CDR3 protein: CASSPRGSAGTGYNSPLHF

J gene: TRBJ2-7
V gene: TRBV30
CDR3 protein: CAWSVRGTSGRGEQYF

J gene: TRBJ2-1
V gene: TRBV6-1
CDR3 protein: CASSEVGIAGAGNEQFF

J gene: TRBJ2-7
V gene: TRBV6-6
CDR3 protein: CASSPGQGLNYEQYF

J gene: TRBJ2-4
V gene: TRBV7-9
CDR3 protein: CASSVGVRQNIQYF

J gene: TRBJ2-2
V gene: TRBV2
CDR3 protein: CASGGEGNTGELFF

J gene: TRBJ1-4
V gene: TRBV24-1
CDR3 protein: CATSKGPNEKLFF

J gene: TRBJ1-2
V gene: TRBV2
CDR3 protein: CASSERARPYGYTF

J gene: TRBJ2-1
V gene: TRBV7-7
CDR3 protein: CASSLGAEAYNEQFF

J gene: TRBJ1-5
V gene: TRBV10-2
CDR3 protein: CASSEPGHSNQPQHF

J gene: TRBJ2-7
V gene: TRBV3-1/TRBV3-2
CDR3 protein: CASSQTGLAGSYEQYF

J gene: TRBJ1-6
V gene: TRBV28
CDR3 protein: CASSDRLYSPLHF

J gene: TRBJ1-2
V gene: TRBV25-1
CDR3 protein: CASSEYGGAYGYTF

J gene: TRBJ2-7
V gene: TRBV3-1/TRBV3-2
CDR3 protein: CASSLGTSGSPYEQYF

J gene: TRBJ2-1
V gene: TRBV27
CDR3 protein: CASSLRPSRDSYNEQFF

J gene: TRBJ2-7
V gene: TRBV28
CDR3 protein: CASSPSGRAWEQYF

J gene: TRBJ2-2
V gene: TRBV6-5
CDR3 protein: CATRRGRDTGELFF

J gene: TRBJ1-5
V gene: TRBV28
CDR3 protein: CASSFIGGQQPQHF

J gene: TRBJ1-2
V gene: TRBV21-1
CDR3 protein: CASSINKTDGVAWVLYGYTF

J gene: TRBJ2-1
V gene: TRBV5-1
CDR3 protein: CASSLASDEQFF

J gene: TRBJ2-1
V gene: TRBV11-2
CDR3 protein: CASSLLLAGGRNEQFF

J gene: TRBJ1-6
V gene: TRBV27
CDR3 protein: CASSSGNAYNSPLHF

J gene: TRBJ1-2
V gene: TRBV3-1/TRBV3-2
CDR3 protein: CASSPAPGRLNYGYTF

J gene: TRBJ1-1
V gene: TRBV5-4
CDR3 protein: CASSLSRTEAFF

J gene: TRBJ1-4
V gene: TRBV5-1
CDR3 protein: CASSFGPTATNEKLFF

J gene: TRBJ2-1
V gene: TRBV27
CDR3 protein: CASSWNSGQGGNEQFF

J gene: TRBJ1-1
V gene: TRBV11-2
CDR3 protein: CASSFSGQGTEAFF

J gene: TRBJ2-1
V gene: TRBV20-1
CDR3 protein: CSYSGIWEQFF

J gene: TRBJ1-4
V gene: TRBV11-2
CDR3 protein: CASSPAGRAEKLFF

J gene: TRBJ1-2
V gene: TRBV24-1
CDR3 protein: CATRAGEDGYTF

J gene: TRBJ1-2
V gene: TRBV4-1
CDR3 protein: CASSQPDRPGADGYTF

J gene: TRBJ2-7
V gene: TRBV6-5
CDR3 protein: CASSYSKRGLLSEQYF

J gene: TRBJ2-7
V gene: TRBV7-9
CDR3 protein: CASTPLGQTYEQYF

J gene: TRBJ2-4
V gene: TRBV7-2
CDR3 protein: CASSPRGAKNIQYF

J gene: TRBJ2-7
V gene: TRBV9
CDR3 protein: CASSVGTSSEQYF

J gene: TRBJ2-1
V gene: TRBV7-3
CDR3 protein: CASSSSSGSYNEQFF

J gene: TRBJ1-2
V gene: TRBV7-8
CDR3 protein: CASSLQSRDTGYGYTF

J gene: TRBJ2-3
V gene: TRBV30
CDR3 protein: CAWRDRALVTDTQYF

J gene: TRBJ1-1
V gene: TRBV5-6
CDR3 protein: CASTKGSNTEAFF

J gene: TRBJ2-2
V gene: TRBV5-6
CDR3 protein: CASSLRGRATGELFF

J gene: TRBJ2-7
V gene: TRBV19
CDR3 protein: CASSPQGAYEQYF

J gene: TRBJ1-4
V gene: TRBV27
CDR3 protein: CASSEGQIATNEKLFF

J gene: TRBJ2-3
V gene: TRBV7-3
CDR3 protein: CASSQPSGRGSDTQYF

J gene: TRBJ2-6
V gene: TRBV10-2
CDR3 protein: CASRDGSSGANVLTF

J gene: TRBJ2-7
V gene: TRBV10-2
CDR3 protein: CASSEPAGEQYF

J gene: TRBJ2-1
V gene: TRBV28
CDR3 protein: CASSLSRFNEQFF

J gene: TRBJ2-7
V gene: TRBV28
CDR3 protein: CASSPEGSGSPEQYF

J gene: TRBJ2-1
V gene: TRBV2
CDR3 protein: CASSLGLASNEQFF

J gene: TRBJ2-1
V gene: TRBV6-5
CDR3 protein: CASSATVLVNEQFF